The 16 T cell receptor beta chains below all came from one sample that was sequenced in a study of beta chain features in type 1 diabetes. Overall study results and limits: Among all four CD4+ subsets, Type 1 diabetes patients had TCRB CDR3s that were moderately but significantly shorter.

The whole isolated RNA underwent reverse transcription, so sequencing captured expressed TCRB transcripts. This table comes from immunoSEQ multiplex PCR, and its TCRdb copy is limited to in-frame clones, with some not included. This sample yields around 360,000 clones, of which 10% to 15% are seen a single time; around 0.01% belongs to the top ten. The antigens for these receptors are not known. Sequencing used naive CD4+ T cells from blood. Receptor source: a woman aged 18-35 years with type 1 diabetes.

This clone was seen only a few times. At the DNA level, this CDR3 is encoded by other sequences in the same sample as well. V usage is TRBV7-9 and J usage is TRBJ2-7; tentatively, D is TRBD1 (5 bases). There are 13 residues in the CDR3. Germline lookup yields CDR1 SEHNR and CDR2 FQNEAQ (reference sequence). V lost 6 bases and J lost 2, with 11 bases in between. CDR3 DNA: TGTGCCAGCAGTTTGACAGCTACCTACGAGCAGTACTTC. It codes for CASSLTATYEQYF.

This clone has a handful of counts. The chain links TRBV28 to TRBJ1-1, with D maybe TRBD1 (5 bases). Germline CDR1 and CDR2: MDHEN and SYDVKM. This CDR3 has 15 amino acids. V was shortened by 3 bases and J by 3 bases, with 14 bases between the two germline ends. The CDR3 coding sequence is TGTGCCAGCAGTTTCGGGGGAATTGGGGACACTGAAGCTTTCTTT. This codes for CASSFGGIGDTEAFF.

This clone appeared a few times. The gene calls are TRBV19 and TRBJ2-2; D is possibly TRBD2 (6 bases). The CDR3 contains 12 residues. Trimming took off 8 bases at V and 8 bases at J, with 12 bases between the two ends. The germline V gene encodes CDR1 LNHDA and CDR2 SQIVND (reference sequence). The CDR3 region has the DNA TGTGCCAGTGGGACTTCACCGGGGGAGCTGTTTTTT. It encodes CASGTSPGELFF.

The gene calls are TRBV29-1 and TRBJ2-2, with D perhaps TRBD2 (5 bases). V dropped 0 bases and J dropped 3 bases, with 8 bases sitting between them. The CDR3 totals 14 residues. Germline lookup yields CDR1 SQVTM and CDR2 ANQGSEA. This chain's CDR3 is CSVEEEAYTGELFF. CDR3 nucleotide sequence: TGCAGCGTTGAAGAGGAGGCGTACACCGGGGAGCTGTTTTTT.

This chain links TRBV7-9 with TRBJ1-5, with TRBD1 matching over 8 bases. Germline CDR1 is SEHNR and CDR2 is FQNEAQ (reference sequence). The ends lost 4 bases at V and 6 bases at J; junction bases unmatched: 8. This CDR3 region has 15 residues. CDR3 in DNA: TGTGCCAGCAGCTCCCACAGGGGGGTCGGTCAGCCCCAGCATTTT. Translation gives CASSSHRGVGQPQHF.

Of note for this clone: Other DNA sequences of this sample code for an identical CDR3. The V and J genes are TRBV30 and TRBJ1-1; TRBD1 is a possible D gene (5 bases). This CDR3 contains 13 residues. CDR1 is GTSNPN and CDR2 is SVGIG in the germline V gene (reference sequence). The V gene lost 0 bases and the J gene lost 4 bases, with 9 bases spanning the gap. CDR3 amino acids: CAWSVRGGTEAFF. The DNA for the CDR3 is TGTGCCTGGAGTGTACGCGGGGGCACTGAAGCTTTCTTT.

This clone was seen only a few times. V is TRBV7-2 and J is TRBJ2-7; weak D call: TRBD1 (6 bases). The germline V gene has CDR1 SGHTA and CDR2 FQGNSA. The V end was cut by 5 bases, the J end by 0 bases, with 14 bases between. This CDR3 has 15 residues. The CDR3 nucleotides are TGTGCCAGCAGCAAGACAGGCGCCAGCTCCTACGAGCAGTACTTC. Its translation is CASSKTGASSYEQYF.

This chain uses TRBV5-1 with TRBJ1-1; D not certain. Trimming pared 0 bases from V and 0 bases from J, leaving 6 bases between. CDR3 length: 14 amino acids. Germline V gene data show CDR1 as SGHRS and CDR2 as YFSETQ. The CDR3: CASSLAGMNTEAFF. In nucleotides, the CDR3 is TGCGCCAGCAGCTTGGCCGGGATGAACACTGAAGCTTTCTTT.

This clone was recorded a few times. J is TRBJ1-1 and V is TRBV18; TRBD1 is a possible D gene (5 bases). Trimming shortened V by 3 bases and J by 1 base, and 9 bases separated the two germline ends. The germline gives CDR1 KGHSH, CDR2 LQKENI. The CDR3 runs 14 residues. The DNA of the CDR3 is TGTGCCAGCTCACCGCAGGGTACGAACACTGAAGCTTTCTTT. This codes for CASSPQGTNTEAFF.

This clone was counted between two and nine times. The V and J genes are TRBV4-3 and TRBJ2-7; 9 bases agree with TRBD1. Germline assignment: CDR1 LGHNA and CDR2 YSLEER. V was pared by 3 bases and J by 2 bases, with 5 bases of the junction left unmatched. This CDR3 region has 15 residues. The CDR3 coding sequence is TGCGCCAGCAGCCAGGGACAGGGTTGGGCCTACGAGCAGTACTTC. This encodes CASSQGQGWAYEQYF.

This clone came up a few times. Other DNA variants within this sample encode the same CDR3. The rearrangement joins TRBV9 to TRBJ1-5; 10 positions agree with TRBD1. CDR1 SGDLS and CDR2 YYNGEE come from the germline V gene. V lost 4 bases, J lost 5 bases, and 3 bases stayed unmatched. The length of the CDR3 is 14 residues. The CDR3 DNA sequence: TGTGCCAGCAGCAGAGGACAGGGGGATCAGCCCCAGCATTTT. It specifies CASSRGQGDQPQHF.

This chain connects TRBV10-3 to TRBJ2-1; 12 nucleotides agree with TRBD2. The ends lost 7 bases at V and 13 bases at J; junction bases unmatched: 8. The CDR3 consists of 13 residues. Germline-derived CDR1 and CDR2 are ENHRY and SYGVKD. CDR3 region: CAIKLAGGLAQFF. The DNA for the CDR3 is TGTGCCATCAAGCTAGCGGGGGGGCTCGCCCAGTTCTTC.

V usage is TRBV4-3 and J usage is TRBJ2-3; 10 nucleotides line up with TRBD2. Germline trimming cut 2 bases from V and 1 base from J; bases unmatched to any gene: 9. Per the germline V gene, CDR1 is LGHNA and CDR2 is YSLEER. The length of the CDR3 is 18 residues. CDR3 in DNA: TGCGCCAGCAGCCAAAATGTTCTAGCGGGGGCCCGCACAGATACGCAGTATTTT. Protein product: CASSQNVLAGARTDTQYF.

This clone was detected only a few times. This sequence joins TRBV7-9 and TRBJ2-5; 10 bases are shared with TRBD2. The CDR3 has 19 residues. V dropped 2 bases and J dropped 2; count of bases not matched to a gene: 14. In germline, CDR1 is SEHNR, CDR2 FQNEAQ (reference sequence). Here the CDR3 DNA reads TGTGCCAGCAGCTTAACAAAGCGGACTAGCGGAATTTTACAAGAGACCCAGTACTTC. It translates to CASSLTKRTSGILQETQYF.

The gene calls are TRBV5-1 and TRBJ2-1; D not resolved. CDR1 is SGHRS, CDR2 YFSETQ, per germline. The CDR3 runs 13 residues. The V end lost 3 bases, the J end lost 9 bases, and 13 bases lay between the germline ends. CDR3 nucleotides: TGCGCCAGCAGCTCACCACGTGGGCTTGAGCAGTTCTTC. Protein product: CASSSPRGLEQFF.

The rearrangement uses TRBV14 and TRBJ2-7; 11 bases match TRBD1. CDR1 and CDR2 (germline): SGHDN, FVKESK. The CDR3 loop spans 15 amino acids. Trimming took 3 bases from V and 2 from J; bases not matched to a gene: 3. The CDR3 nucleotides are TGTGCCAGCAGCCAGGCGGACAGGGGGCCCTACGAGCAGTACTTC. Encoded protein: CASSQADRGPYEQYF.